This TCR beta chain originates from a study of shared T cell receptors in the human thymus. The CDR3 covers 16 residues. CDR1 and CDR2 (germline): MDHEN, SYDVKM. The J segment lost 3 bases and the V segment lost 7 bases, leaving 12 bases of the junction unmatched. This clone was picked up a small number of times. Only in-frame clones appear in the TCRdb table, and some are missing; sequencing was by immunoSEQ multiplex PCR. The sample contains hundreds of thousands of clones, 70% to 90% of which appear only once. The same sample was also studied in work on human thymus T cells. That work states: Donors consisted of healthy Finnish infants (having corrective surgery for congenital heart defects). Resections obtained during corrective heart surgery supplied the thymus tissue. Thymic and blood repertoires appeared to carry a bias in their V and J gene usage. Highly overlapping thymic repertoires in unrelated individuals were reported by related research.

The clonotype was recovered from a boy younger than two with a congenital heart defect. Sequences were obtained from thymocytes. The chain carries TRBV28 and TRBJ1-2, with 9 bases aligning to TRBD1. The DNA of the CDR3 is TGTGCCAGCACCACCCCGTTAGGGGACAGGGACTATGGCTACACCTTC. This gives the protein CASTTPLGDRDYGYTF.